Presented here are 3 T cell receptor beta chains from one specimen sequenced in a study of cytomegalovirus exposure and HLA in healthy donors. In the PCR, 60 Vbeta and 13 Jbeta primers were used. Method: immunoSEQ multiplex PCR; TCRdb's copy keeps in-frame clones and lacks some. This table has 100,000 to 120,000 clones, roughly three quarters appearing once. Specimen: PBMCs. All receptors derive from a man aged 25 to 45 in good health and CMV-seropositive.

The chain has TRBV5-8 and TRBJ1-3; D is uncertain. This CDR3 region has 13 residues. V was pared by 1 base and J by 8 bases, with 10 bases between. CDR1 is SGHTS and CDR2 is YDEGEE in the germline V gene. The CDR3 loop reads CASSLRGLDTIYF. In DNA form, the CDR3 reads TGTGCCAGCAGCTTGCGAGGCCTGGACACCATATATTTT.

This rearrangement joins TRBV19 to TRBJ2-3; D perhaps matches TRBD2 (5 bases). The CDR3 sequence is 15 residues long. From germline, CDR1 is LNHDA and CDR2 SQIVND (reference sequence). V was pared by 6 bases and J by 4 bases, with 17 bases between. CDR3 amino acids: CASSGIGMIADTQYF. The DNA for the CDR3 is TGTGCCAGTAGCGGGATAGGGATGATCGCAGATACGCAGTATTTT.

This clone was recorded a few times. The chain employs TRBV6-6 and TRBJ2-7; no firm D call. The germline V gene has CDR1 MNHNY and CDR2 SVGAGI (reference sequence). This CDR3 is 11 amino acids long. Trimming cost V 2 bases and J 3 bases, with 2 bases left between them. In DNA, the CDR3 is TGTGCCAGCAGTTACCTCTACGAGCAGTACTTC. Residues: CASSYLYEQYF.